This passage covers 26 T cell receptor beta chains from one sample sequenced in a study of response to subunit inactivated influenza vaccine. TCRdb redid the calling of the RT-PCR reads with MiXCR, one entry per CDR3 protein. The sample yields around 750,000 distinct CDR3 sequences, approximately 21% seen once. This sample comprised PBMCs from blood, obtained more than 4 days after vaccination. The receptors come from a man in his forties or fifties who received an inactivated influenza vaccine.

This clonotype turned up a few times. The chain is built from TRBV6-2 or TRBV6-3 and TRBJ1-1, with TRBD1 as a possible D gene (5 bases). This CDR3 spans 13 amino acids. V shed 6 bases and J shed 1 base, with 9 bases lying between them. CDR1 is MNHEY, CDR2 SVGEGT, per germline. CDR3 sequence reads: CASRHGQNTEAFF. The CDR3 nucleotides are TGTGCCAGCAGACACGGACAGAACACTGAAGCTTTCTTT.

This chain uses TRBV5-5 with TRBJ2-1, with 8 bases fitting TRBD2. CDR1 and CDR2 from the germline V gene are SGHKS and YYEKEE (reference sequence). This CDR3 is 15 amino acids long. With 2 bases clipped from V and 6 bases from J, the junction kept 7 bases outside the gene matches. CDR3 protein: CASSFGAGVRNEQFF. CDR3 DNA sequence: TGTGCCAGCAGCTTTGGAGCGGGAGTTCGCAATGAGCAGTTCTTC.

The CDR3 DNA is TGTGCCAGTAGTCTCCAGACAGGGGGATCTTGGGAGCAGTACTTC. Protein: CASSLQTGGSWEQYF. The chain combines TRBV19 with TRBJ2-7, with 9 bases aligning to TRBD1. V trimming: 5 bases; J trimming: 7 bases; junction bases outside the gene matches: 12. Germline CDR1 reads LNHDA; CDR2 reads SQIVND (reference sequence). This CDR3 has 15 amino acids.

This clonotype appeared a few times. The chain couples TRBV11-1 to TRBJ2-2, with TRBD2 matching over 14 bases. The germline gives CDR1 SGHAT, CDR2 FQDESV (reference sequence). J was trimmed by 0 bases and V by 3 bases; bases with no gene match: 6. The CDR3 covers 19 residues. CDR3 in DNA: TGTGCCAGCAGCTTGGGACTAGCGGGGGTCTTCGCGAACACCGGGGAGCTGTTTTTT. This translates into CASSLGLAGVFANTGELFF.

The chain has TRBV9 and TRBJ2-7; 8 nucleotides agree with TRBD1. The CDR3 loop spans 15 amino acids. The V gene's germline CDR1 is SGDLS and CDR2 YYNGEE. After removal of 3 bases from V and 1 base from J, the junction contained 6 bases not matched to a gene. The CDR3 spells CASSADRGGSYEQYF. The DNA for the CDR3 is TGTGCCAGCAGCGCAGACAGGGGAGGATCCTACGAGCAGTACTTC.

The V call is TRBV11-2, the J call TRBJ1-6, with a tentative D call TRBD1 (6 bases). V lost 2 bases, J lost 5 bases, and 10 bases lay in between. Per germline, CDR1 SGHAT and CDR2 FQNNGV. The CDR3 contains 15 residues. The CDR3 reads CASSLNTGNNSPLHF. Written as DNA, the CDR3 is TGTGCCAGCAGCTTAAATACAGGGAATAATTCACCCCTCCACTTT. Drawing the rest from reference TRBV11-2 and TRBJ1-6, the complete variable domain is EAGVAQSPRYKIIEKRQSVAFWCNPISGHATLYWYQQILGQGPKLLIQFQNNGVVDDSQLPKDRFSAERLKGVDSTLKIQPAKLEDSAVYLCASSLNTGNNSPLHFGNGTRLTVT.

This clonotype was detected ten times or more. V and J are TRBV7-9 and TRBJ2-5; 7 positions agree with TRBD2. V shed 5 bases and J 1 base; nucleotides not matched to a gene: 10. CDR1 is SEHNR and CDR2 is FQNEAQ in the germline V gene (reference sequence). The CDR3 runs 16 residues. The CDR3 coding sequence is TGTGCCAGCAGCACCCGGGACTACCGACTCCAAGAGACCCAGTACTTC. As protein: CASSTRDYRLQETQYF.

The J gene is TRBJ1-2, the V gene TRBV9; D ambiguous. Germline-derived CDR1 and CDR2 are SGDLS and YYNGEE. The CDR3 has 16 amino acids. With 3 bases removed from V and 2 bases from J, the gap between germline ends came to 17 bases. The CDR3 sequence: CASSGGEAKANYGYTF. In DNA form, the CDR3 reads TGTGCCAGCAGCGGCGGGGAAGCCAAGGCCAACTATGGCTACACCTTC.

This clonotype was seen a single time. This rearrangement joins TRBV3-1 to TRBJ2-2; D remains ambiguous. Trimming removed 2 bases at V and 4 bases at J, with 8 bases between. Germline CDR1 reads LGHDT; CDR2 reads YNNKEL (reference sequence). There are 14 residues in the CDR3. Here the CDR3 DNA reads TGTGCCAGCAGCCAACCCGTCGGCACCGGGGAGCTGTTTTTT. It codes for CASSQPVGTGELFF.

The chain is built from TRBV4-3 and TRBJ1-3; the D is unclear. The CDR3 has 17 residues. V lost 4 bases and J 0 bases, leaving 16 bases between the germline ends. Germline V gene lookup returns CDR1 LGHNA and CDR2 YSLEER. The CDR3 coding sequence is TGCGCCAGCAGCCCTGGAGAGGGCCCTACCTCTGGAAACACCATATATTTT. As protein: CASSPGEGPTSGNTIYF.

The sample holds a few counts of this clonotype. The chain combines TRBV12-3 or TRBV12-4 with TRBJ2-6, with D possibly matching TRBD1 (5 bases). The length of the CDR3 is 14 residues. V lost 3 bases and J lost 8, with 11 bases in between. CDR3 nucleotides: TGTGCCAGCAGTTTGAAGGGGTCGACCAACGTCCTGACTTTC. It encodes CASSLKGSTNVLTF.

This clonotype was detected ten times or more. The chain recombines TRBV5-6 with TRBJ2-1; weak D call: TRBD2 (6 bases). The CDR3 totals 18 residues. V was cut by 4 bases and J by 0 bases, with 20 bases left in between. Germline CDR1 and CDR2: SGHDT and YYEEEE. The CDR3 nucleotides read TGTGCCAGCAGCCCCCCTCTAGCGAGAGGTTACTCCTACAATGAGCAGTTCTTC. This sequence encodes CASSPPLARGYSYNEQFF.

The chain carries TRBV7-2 and TRBJ2-5, with D possibly being TRBD2 (5 bases). Germline V gene sequence: CDR1 SGHTA, CDR2 FQGNSA. The CDR3 is 13 amino acids. V dropped 4 bases and J dropped 5 bases, with 11 bases sitting between them. The CDR3 sequence is CASSYGVLETQYF. In DNA form, the CDR3 reads TGTGCCAGCAGCTACGGGGTCTTGGAGACCCAGTACTTC.

This clonotype was recorded a few times. The chain joins TRBV20-1 to TRBJ2-1, with a weak D call TRBD1 (5 bases). Between the trimmed V and J ends, which lost 3 bases and 8 bases, there was a span of 11 bases. Germline V CDR1 and CDR2: DFQATT, SNEGSKA (reference sequence). The CDR3 covers 12 residues. The CDR3 here is CSARRQGYEQFF. For the CDR3, the DNA is TGCAGTGCTAGGCGGCAGGGCTATGAGCAGTTCTTC.

This clonotype was found once. This sequence joins TRBV10-1 and TRBJ2-7, with D possibly matching TRBD1 (6 bases). V was shortened by 4 bases and J by 6 bases, with 19 bases between the two germline ends. The CDR3 extends over 15 amino acids. CDR1 is WNHNN and CDR2 is SYGVQD in the germline V gene (reference sequence). The CDR3 DNA sequence: TGCGCCAGCAGTGCGAGCGGCAGGGGATCCACCGAGCAGTACTTC. Translated, it gives CASSASGRGSTEQYF.

The J gene is TRBJ2-1, the V gene TRBV15; 7 positions agree with TRBD2. The V gene end was trimmed by 6 bases and the J gene end by 0 bases; junction bases not matched to a gene: 17. The CDR3 is 19 residues long. Germline CDR1 reads LNHNV; CDR2 reads YYDKDF (reference sequence). This chain's CDR3 is CATRTLPGRAGRSYNEQFF. CDR3 DNA sequence: TGTGCCACCAGGACCCTCCCGGGGAGGGCCGGTCGCTCCTACAATGAGCAGTTCTTC.

The chain carries TRBV5-1 and TRBJ2-5; 8 nucleotides align to TRBD1. Germline V gives CDR1 SGHRS, CDR2 YFSETQ. With 4 bases clipped from V and 2 bases from J, the junction kept 7 bases outside the gene matches. There are 15 residues in the CDR3. DNA for the CDR3: TGCGCCAGCAGCACCCGGACAGGGAGGCAAGAGACCCAGTACTTC. This sequence encodes CASSTRTGRQETQYF.

This chain joins TRBV7-8 and TRBJ2-3, with TRBD1 matching 8 bases. Germline loops: CDR1 SGHVS, CDR2 FQNEAQ. This CDR3 region has 16 residues. The ends lost 1 base at V and 0 bases at J; junction bases unmatched: 3. CDR3 loop: CASSLDRGSSTDTQYF. DNA for the CDR3: TGTGCCAGCAGCTTAGACAGGGGGTCTAGCACAGATACGCAGTATTTT.

The CDR3, as DNA: TGTGCCAGCACTGACGGACTAGCGGGCAACTACAATGAGCAGTTCTTC. It codes for CASTDGLAGNYNEQFF. V is TRBV12-3 or TRBV12-4 and J is TRBJ2-1, with TRBD2 matching 11 bases. V gave up 7 bases and J gave up 3 bases; unmatched junction bases: 8. This CDR3 spans 16 amino acids.

This clonotype turned up a few times. V and J are TRBV4-1 and TRBJ2-1; D remains ambiguous. The germline V gene has CDR1 MGHRA and CDR2 YSYEKL. The V and J ends lost 1 base and 4 bases respectively, with 8 bases between them. CDR3 length equals 14 residues. The chain's CDR3 is CASSQVGRYNEQFF. Written as DNA, the CDR3 is TGCGCCAGCAGCCAAGTGGGCCGGTACAATGAGCAGTTCTTC.

The V call is TRBV4-3, the J call TRBJ2-7; 12 bases line up with TRBD2. The CDR3 runs 18 residues. Germline V lookup: CDR1 LGHNA, CDR2 YSLEER. V lost 0 bases to trimming and J lost 0 bases; unmatched junction nucleotides: 6. The CDR3: CASSQDLLAGGYSYEQYF. CDR3 DNA: TGCGCCAGCAGCCAAGACCTACTAGCGGGGGGCTACTCCTACGAGCAGTACTTC.

The table lists this clonotype with a few counts. The chain has TRBV6-1 and TRBJ1-5, with D perhaps TRBD1 (6 bases). Germline V gene lookup returns CDR1 MNHNS and CDR2 SASEGT. V was pared by 11 bases and J by 0 bases, with 20 bases between. The CDR3 totals 16 residues. The CDR3 region is CAGRRTAENSNQPQHF. The DNA for the CDR3 is TGTGCCGGACGACGGACAGCTGAAAATAGCAATCAGCCCCAGCATTTT.

The V gene is TRBV28, the J gene TRBJ2-5; D is perhaps TRBD1 (5 bases). Germline V gene data show CDR1 as MDHEN and CDR2 as SYDVKM. This CDR3 is 14 amino acids long. The V gene lost 5 bases and the J gene lost 5 bases, with 15 bases spanning the gap. The chain's CDR3 is CASSGRDSDETQYF. In DNA, the CDR3 is TGTGCCAGCAGTGGCAGGGATTCCGACGAGACCCAGTACTTC.

V gene TRBV20-1 combines with J gene TRBJ2-3; 9 nucleotides align to TRBD2. Looked up from germline, CDR1 is DFQATT and CDR2 is SNEGSKA (reference sequence). The V segment lost 0 bases and the J segment 2 bases; nucleotides outside the gene matches: 6. The CDR3 extends over 16 amino acids. CDR3 coding DNA: TGCAGTGCTAGAGATCCACTAGCGGGCAACACAGATACGCAGTATTTT. Translating gives CSARDPLAGNTDTQYF.

This clonotype was found a few times. CDR3 amino acids: CASSRRLAGDTDTQYF. DNA for the CDR3: TGTGCCAGCTCTCGTCGACTAGCGGGCGACACAGATACGCAGTATTTT. The rearrangement uses TRBV18 and TRBJ2-3, with TRBD2 matching over 10 bases. The ends lost 6 bases at V and 2 bases at J; junction bases unmatched: 8. The CDR3 has 16 residues. CDR1 and CDR2 (germline): KGHSH, LQKENI.

The table lists this clonotype with a few counts. The chain is built from TRBV20-1 and TRBJ2-2; 8 bases fit TRBD1. CDR1 is DFQATT, CDR2 SNEGSKA, per germline (reference sequence). CDR3 length: 17 residues. V dropped 3 bases and J dropped 0; count of bases not matched to a gene: 9. CDR3 loop: CSASPQGAITNTGELFF. Here the CDR3 DNA reads TGCAGTGCTAGCCCGCAGGGGGCTATCACGAACACCGGGGAGCTGTTTTTT.